This T cell receptor beta chain was obtained from a study of early T cells in non-severe SARS-CoV-2 infection. V dropped 0 bases and J dropped 7 bases, with 14 bases sitting between them. The germline V gene has CDR1 SGDLS and CDR2 YYNGEE. The CDR3 has 15 amino acids. This clonotype was counted only a few times. Its antigen is currently unknown. Findings of the study overall: Using VDJdb, the matching emphasized anti-spike CD8 responses while missing private and CD4 specificities.

Each cDNA molecule carried a unique molecular identifier. Each CDR3 protein is one row after TCRdb ran MiXCR on the 5' RACE reads. The table lists about 83,000 distinct CDR3 sequences, 8.5% to 12% of them singletons. This sequence was found in an adult who was a healthcare worker with PCR-confirmed SARS-CoV-2 infection or an uninfected control (not recorded which). The chain employs TRBV9 and TRBJ1-3, with unresolved D. The material sequenced was whole blood, taken at baseline. CDR3: CASSVEEIGINTIYF. CDR3 DNA: TGTGCCAGCAGCGTAGAGGAAATAGGGATCAACACCATATATTTT.